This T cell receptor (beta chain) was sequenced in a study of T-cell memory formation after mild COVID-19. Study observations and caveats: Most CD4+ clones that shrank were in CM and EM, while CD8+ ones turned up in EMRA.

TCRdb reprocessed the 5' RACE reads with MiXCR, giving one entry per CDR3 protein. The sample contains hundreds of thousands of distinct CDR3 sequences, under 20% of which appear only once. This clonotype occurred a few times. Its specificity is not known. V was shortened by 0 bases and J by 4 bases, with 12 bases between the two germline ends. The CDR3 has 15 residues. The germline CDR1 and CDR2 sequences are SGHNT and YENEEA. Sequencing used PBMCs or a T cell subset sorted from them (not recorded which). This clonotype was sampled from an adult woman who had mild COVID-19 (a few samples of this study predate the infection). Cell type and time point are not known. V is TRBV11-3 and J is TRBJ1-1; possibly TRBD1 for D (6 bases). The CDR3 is CASSLDRGAITEAFF. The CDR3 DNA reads TGTGCCAGCAGCTTAGATCGGGGGGCCATCACTGAAGCTTTCTTT.